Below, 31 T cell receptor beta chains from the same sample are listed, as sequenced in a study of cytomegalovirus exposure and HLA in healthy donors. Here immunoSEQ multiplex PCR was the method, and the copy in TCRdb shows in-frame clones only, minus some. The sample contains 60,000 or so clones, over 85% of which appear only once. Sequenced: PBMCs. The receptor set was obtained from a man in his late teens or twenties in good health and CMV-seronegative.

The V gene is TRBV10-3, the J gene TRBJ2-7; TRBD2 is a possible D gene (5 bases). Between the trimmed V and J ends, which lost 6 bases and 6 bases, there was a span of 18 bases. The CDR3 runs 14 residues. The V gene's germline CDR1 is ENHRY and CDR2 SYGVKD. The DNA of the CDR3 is TGTGCCATCAGCACCGGACTTGTAGATGGCGAGCAGTACTTC. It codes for CAISTGLVDGEQYF.

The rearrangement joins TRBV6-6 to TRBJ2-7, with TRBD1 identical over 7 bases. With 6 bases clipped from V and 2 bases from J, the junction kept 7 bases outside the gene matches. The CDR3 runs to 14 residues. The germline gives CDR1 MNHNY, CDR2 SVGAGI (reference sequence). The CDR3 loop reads CASSPRGQPYEQYF. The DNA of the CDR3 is TGTGCCAGCAGCCCCCGGGGACAGCCCTACGAGCAGTACTTC.

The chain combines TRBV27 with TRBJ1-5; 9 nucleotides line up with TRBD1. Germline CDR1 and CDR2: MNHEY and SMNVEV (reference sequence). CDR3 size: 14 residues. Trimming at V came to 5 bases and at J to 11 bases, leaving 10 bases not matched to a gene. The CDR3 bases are TGTGCCAGCAGTCAGACAGGGGGGCCCCATTCCCAGCATTTT. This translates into CASSQTGGPHSQHF.

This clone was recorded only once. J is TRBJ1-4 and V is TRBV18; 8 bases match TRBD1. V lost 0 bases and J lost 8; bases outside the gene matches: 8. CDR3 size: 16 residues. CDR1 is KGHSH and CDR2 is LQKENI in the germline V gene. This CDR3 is CASSPPFGRGQEKLFF. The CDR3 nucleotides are TGTGCCAGCTCACCACCGTTTGGCAGGGGGCAGGAAAAACTGTTTTTT.

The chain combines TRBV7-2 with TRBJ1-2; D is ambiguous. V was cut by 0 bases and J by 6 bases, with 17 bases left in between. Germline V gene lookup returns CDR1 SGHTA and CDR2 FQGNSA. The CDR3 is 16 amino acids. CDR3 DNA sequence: TGTGCCAGCAGCTTAGCAAGGACCATAATCGGGGATGGCTACACCTTC. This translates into CASSLARTIIGDGYTF.

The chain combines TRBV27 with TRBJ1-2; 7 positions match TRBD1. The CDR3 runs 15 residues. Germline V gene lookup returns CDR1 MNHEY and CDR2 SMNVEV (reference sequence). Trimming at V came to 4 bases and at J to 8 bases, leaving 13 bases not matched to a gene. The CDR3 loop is CASSSNDRALPGYTF. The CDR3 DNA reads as TGTGCCAGCAGTTCCAACGACAGGGCCTTGCCGGGCTACACCTTC.

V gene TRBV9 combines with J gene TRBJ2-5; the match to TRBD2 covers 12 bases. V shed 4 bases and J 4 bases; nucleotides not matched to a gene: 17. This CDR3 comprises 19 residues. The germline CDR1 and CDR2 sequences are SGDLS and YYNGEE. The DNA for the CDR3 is TGTGCCAGCAGCCCCACGGGGGGGGCTAGCGGGAGGGCCCGAGAGACCCAGTACTTC. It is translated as CASSPTGGASGRARETQYF.

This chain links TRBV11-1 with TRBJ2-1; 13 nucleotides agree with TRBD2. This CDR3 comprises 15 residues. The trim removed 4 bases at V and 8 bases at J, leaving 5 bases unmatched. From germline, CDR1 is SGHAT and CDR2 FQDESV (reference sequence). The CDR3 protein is CASSSTGTSGDEQFF. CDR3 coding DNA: TGTGCCAGCAGCTCAACCGGGACTAGCGGGGATGAGCAGTTCTTC.

Here the CDR3 DNA reads TGTGCCAGCAGTGAAACCGGGACAGGGACCTACAATGAGCAGTTCTTC. Translation: CASSETGTGTYNEQFF. The J gene is TRBJ2-1, the V gene TRBV6-1; the match to TRBD1 covers 9 bases. The J segment lost 2 bases and the V segment lost 2 bases, leaving 4 bases of the junction unmatched. The CDR3 loop spans 16 amino acids. Germline-derived CDR1 and CDR2 are MNHNS and SASEGT.

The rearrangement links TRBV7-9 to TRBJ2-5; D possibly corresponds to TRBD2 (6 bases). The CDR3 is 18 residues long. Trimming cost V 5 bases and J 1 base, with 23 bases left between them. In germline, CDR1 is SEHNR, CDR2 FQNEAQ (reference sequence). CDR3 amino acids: CASSPLPAIAAGQETQYF. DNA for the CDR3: TGTGCCAGCAGCCCACTCCCCGCCATAGCGGCGGGCCAAGAGACCCAGTACTTC.

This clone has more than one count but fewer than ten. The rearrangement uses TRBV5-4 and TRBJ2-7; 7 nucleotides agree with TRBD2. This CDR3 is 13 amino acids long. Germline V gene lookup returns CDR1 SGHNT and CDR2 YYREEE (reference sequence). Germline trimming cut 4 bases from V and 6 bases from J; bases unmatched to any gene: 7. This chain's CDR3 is CASSPGEGREQYF. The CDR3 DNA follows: TGTGCCAGCAGCCCCGGGGAGGGGCGCGAGCAGTACTTC.

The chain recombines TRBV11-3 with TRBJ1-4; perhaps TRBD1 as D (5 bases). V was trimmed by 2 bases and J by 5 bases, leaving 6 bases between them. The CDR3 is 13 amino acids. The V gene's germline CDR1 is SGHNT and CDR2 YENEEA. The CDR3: CASSLQGNEKLFF. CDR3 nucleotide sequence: TGTGCCAGCAGCTTACAGGGAAATGAAAAACTGTTTTTT.

The CDR3 region is CASSSEEGGLPLGEQFF. CDR3 in DNA: TGTGCCAGCAGCTCCGAAGAGGGGGGGCTACCCCTGGGTGAGCAGTTCTTC. The chain uses TRBV7-9 and TRBJ2-1, with a tentative D call TRBD2 (7 bases). The CDR3 is 17 amino acids. Trimming removed 4 bases at V and 9 bases at J, with 25 bases between. Germline assignment: CDR1 SEHNR and CDR2 FQNEAQ (reference sequence).

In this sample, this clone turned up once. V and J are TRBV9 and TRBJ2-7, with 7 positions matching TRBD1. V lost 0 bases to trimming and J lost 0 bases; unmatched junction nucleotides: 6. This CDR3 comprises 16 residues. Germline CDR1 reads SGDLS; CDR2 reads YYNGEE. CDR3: CASSVVWGQSSYEQYF. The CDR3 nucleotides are TGTGCCAGCAGCGTAGTTTGGGGACAGAGCTCCTACGAGCAGTACTTC.

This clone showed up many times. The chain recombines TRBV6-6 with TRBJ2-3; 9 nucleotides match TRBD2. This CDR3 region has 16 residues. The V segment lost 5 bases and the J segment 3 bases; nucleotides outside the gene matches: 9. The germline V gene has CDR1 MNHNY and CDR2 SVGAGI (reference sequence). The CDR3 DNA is TGTGCCAGCAGTAAATTCGGACTAGCGTTAACAGATACGCAGTATTTT. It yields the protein CASSKFGLALTDTQYF.

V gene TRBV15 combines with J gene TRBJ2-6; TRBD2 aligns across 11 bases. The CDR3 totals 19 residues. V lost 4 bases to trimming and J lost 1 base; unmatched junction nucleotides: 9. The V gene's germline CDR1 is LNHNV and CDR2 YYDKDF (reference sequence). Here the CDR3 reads CATSTAGTSGLSGANVLTF. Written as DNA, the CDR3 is TGTGCCACCAGCACCGCCGGGACTAGCGGTTTATCTGGGGCCAACGTCCTGACTTTC.

The CDR3 is CASSRTVNTEAFF. CDR3 nucleotide sequence: TGTGCCAGCAGCCGAACAGTGAACACTGAAGCTTTCTTT. The gene calls are TRBV7-2 and TRBJ1-1; no clear D. The CDR3 covers 13 residues. Germline V gene sequence: CDR1 SGHTA, CDR2 FQGNSA. V lost 5 bases and J 0 bases, leaving 7 bases between the germline ends.

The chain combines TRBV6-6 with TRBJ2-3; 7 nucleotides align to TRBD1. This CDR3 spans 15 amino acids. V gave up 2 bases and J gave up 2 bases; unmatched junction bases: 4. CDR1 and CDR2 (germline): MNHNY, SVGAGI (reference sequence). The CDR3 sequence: CASSYRDSYTDTQYF. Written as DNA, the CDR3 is TGTGCCAGCAGTTACCGGGACAGCTACACAGATACGCAGTATTTT.

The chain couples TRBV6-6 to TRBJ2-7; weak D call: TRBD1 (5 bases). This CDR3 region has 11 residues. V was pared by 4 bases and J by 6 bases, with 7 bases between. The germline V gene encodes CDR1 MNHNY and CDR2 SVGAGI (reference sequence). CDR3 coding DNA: TGTGCCAGCAGTTCAGGGCCCGAGCAGTACTTC. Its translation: CASSSGPEQYF.

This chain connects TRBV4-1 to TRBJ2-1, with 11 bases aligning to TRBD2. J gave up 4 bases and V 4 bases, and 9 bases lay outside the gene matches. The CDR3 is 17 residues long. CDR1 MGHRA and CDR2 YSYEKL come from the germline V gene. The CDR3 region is CASSPNARTSGYNEQFF. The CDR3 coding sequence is TGCGCCAGCAGCCCAAACGCGAGGACTAGCGGGTACAATGAGCAGTTCTTC.

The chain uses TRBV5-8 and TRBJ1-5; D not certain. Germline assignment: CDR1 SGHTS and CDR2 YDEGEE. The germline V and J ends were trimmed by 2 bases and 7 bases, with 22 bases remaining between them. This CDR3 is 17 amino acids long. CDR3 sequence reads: CASSFLLDTMRRQPQHF. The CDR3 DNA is TGTGCCAGCAGCTTCTTGCTAGACACCATGCGGAGGCAGCCCCAGCATTTT.

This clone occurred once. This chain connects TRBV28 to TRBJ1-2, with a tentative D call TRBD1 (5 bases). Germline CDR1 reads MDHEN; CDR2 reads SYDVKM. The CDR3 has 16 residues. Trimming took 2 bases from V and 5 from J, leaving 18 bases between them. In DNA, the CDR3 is TGTGCCAGCAGTTTAGGCGACAGAAAGGGCGTTTATGGCTACACCTTC. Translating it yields CASSLGDRKGVYGYTF.

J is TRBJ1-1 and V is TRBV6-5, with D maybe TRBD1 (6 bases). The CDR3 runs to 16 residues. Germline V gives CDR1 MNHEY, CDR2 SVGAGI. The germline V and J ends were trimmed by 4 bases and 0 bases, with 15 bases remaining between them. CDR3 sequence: CASSSDRPVMNTEAFF. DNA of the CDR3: TGTGCCAGCAGTTCCGACAGGCCCGTTATGAACACTGAAGCTTTCTTT.

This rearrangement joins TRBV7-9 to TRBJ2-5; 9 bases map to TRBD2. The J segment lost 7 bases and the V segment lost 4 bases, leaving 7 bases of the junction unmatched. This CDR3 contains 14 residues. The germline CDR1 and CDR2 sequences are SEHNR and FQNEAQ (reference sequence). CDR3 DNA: TGTGCCAGCAGCTCCGCGGGGGGGGTGCGGACCCAGTACTTC. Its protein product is CASSSAGGVRTQYF.

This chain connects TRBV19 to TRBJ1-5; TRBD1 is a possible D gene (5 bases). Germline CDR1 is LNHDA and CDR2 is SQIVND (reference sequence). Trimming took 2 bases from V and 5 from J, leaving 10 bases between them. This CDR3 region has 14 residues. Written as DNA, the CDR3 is TGTGCCAGTAGTATATCCGACAGCTATCAGCCCCAGCATTTT. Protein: CASSISDSYQPQHF.

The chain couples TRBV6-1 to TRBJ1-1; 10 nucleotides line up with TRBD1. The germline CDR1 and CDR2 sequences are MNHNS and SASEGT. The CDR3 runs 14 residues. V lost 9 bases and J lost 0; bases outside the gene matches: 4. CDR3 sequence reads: CASLTGGVNTEAFF. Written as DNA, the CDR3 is TGTGCCAGTTTGACAGGGGGCGTGAACACTGAAGCTTTCTTT.

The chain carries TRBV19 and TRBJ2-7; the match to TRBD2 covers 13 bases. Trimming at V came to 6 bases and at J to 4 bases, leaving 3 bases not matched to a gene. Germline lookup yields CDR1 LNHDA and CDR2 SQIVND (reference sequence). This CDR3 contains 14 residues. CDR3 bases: TGTGCCAGTAGCTGGACTAGCGGGAGATACGAGCAGTACTTC. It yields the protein CASSWTSGRYEQYF. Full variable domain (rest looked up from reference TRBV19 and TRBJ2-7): DGGITQSPKYLFRKEGQNVTLSCEQNLNHDAMYWYRQDPGQGLRLIYYSQIVNDFQKGDIAEGYSVSREKKESFPLTVTSAQKNPTAFYLCASSWTSGRYEQYFGPGTRLTVT.

CDR3 residues: CASSFVGSSYNEQFF. The CDR3 nucleotides are TGTGCCAGCAGCTTCGTCGGGAGCTCCTACAATGAGCAGTTCTTC. The V and J genes are TRBV7-9 and TRBJ2-1; D might be TRBD2 (6 bases). The CDR3 loop spans 15 amino acids. Per germline, CDR1 SEHNR and CDR2 FQNEAQ (reference sequence). With 3 bases removed from V and 0 bases from J, the gap between germline ends came to 9 bases.

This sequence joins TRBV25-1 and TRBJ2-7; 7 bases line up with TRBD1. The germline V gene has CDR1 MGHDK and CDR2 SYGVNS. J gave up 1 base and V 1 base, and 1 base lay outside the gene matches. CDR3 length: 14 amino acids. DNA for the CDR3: TGTGCCAGCAGTGAATGGGGACAGTCCTACGAGCAGTACTTC. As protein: CASSEWGQSYEQYF.

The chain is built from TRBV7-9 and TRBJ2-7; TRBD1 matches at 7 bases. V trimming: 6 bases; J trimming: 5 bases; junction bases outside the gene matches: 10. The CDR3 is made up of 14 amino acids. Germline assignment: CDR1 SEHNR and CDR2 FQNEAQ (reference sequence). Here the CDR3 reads CASRRTGAPHEQYF. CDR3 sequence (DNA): TGTGCCAGCAGGCGGACAGGTGCCCCCCACGAGCAGTACTTC.

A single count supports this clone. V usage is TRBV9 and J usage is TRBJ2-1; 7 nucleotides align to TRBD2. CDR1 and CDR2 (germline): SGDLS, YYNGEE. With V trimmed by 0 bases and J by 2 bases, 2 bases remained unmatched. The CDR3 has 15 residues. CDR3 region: CASSVARGAYNEQFF. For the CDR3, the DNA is TGTGCCAGCAGCGTAGCCCGGGGGGCCTACAATGAGCAGTTCTTC.